This TCR beta chain was captured in a study of cytomegalovirus exposure and HLA in healthy donors. The CDR3 has 17 amino acids. After removal of 4 bases from V and 4 bases from J, the junction contained 12 bases not matched to a gene. Germline V CDR1 and CDR2: LNHDA, SQIVND (reference sequence). Primers included in the PCR were 60 Vbeta and 13 Jbeta primers. Generated by immunoSEQ multiplex PCR, the TCRdb table keeps only in-frame clones and is missing some. The data contain about 160,000 clones, roughly 80% of them singletons. The source is a man aged 50-59 years in good health and CMV-seropositive. The chain joins TRBV19 to TRBJ2-2, with TRBD2 identical over 7 bases. What was sequenced was PBMCs. In DNA, the CDR3 is TGTGCCAGTAGTAATATTGAACTAGCGCGTTCCACCGGGGAGCTGTTTTTT. Encoded protein: CASSNIELARSTGELFF.